This T cell receptor beta chain came from a study of cytomegalovirus exposure and HLA in healthy donors. About this clone itself: The antigen is not known.

Despite likely unrecorded immune exposures, the donors were nominally healthy at the time of sampling. Findings of the study overall: For TCR beta chains, V- and J-gene trimming was later linked to a missense DCLRE1C variant. Rates of TCR association differed by HLA locus in a later analysis, with DRB1 highest and HLA-C lowest. Being productive about 90% or about 30% of the time was typical of most TCR beta V segments in an earlier analysis.

The PCR made use of 60 Vbeta and 13 Jbeta primers. The protocol was immunoSEQ multiplex PCR, while the TCRdb copy is restricted to in-frame clones and leaves out a portion. The table records about 120,000 clones, roughly 80% of them present only once. The germline V gene encodes CDR1 SGHAT and CDR2 FQDESV (reference sequence). The CDR3 consists of 14 residues. Trimming removed 2 bases at V and 4 bases at J, with 11 bases between. The sequence was obtained from a female donor in good health and CMV-seropositive. The chain joins TRBV11-1 to TRBJ1-2; possible D gene TRBD1, 5 bases. The specimen was PBMCs. CDR3 DNA: TGTGCCAGCAGCTTAAGGCAGGGCGCCTATGGCTACACCTTC. This translates into CASSLRQGAYGYTF.